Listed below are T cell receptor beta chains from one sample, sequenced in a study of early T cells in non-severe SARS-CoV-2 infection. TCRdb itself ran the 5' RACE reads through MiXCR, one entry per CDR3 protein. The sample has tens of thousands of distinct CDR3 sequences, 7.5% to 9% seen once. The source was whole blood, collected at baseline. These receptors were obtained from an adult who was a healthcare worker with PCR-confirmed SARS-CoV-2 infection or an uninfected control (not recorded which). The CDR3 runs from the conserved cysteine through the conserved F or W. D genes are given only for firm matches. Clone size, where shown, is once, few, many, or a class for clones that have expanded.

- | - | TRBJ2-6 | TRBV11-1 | CASSLSLAAVSGANVLTF | TGTGCCAGCAGCTTGTCGTTGGCAGCAGTCTCTGGGGCCAACGTCCTGACTTTC
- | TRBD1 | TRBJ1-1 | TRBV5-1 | CASSRWDRENTEAFF | TGCGCCAGCAGCCGCTGGGACAGGGAGAACACTGAAGCTTTCTTT
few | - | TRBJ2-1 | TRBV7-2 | CASSLHAGAYNEQFF | TGTGCCAGCAGCTTACACGCGGGGGCGTACAATGAGCAGTTCTTC
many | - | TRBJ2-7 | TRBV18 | CASSPSGTDEQYF | TGTGCCAGCTCACCATCCGGGACCGACGAGCAGTACTTC
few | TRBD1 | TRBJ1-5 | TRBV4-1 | CASSQVFGQGNVQPQHF | TGCGCCAGCAGCCAGGTCTTTGGACAGGGAAACGTTCAGCCCCAGCATTTT
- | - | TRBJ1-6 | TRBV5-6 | CASSWGQSPLHF | TGTGCCAGCAGCTGGGGTCAGTCACCCCTCCACTTT
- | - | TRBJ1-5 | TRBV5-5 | CASTKDIGDNQPQHF | TGTGCCAGCACCAAAGACATTGGGGACAATCAGCCCCAGCATTTT
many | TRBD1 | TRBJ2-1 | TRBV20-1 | CSASVRTGHNEQFF | TGCAGTGCTAGCGTCCGGACAGGGCACAATGAGCAGTTCTTC
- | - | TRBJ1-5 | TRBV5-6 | CASSLLRDPKNQPQHF | TGTGCCAGCAGCTTGCTAAGGGATCCGAAGAATCAGCCCCAGCATTTT
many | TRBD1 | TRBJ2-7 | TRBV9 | CASSSTGQGAGEQYF | TGTGCCAGCAGCTCCACCGGACAGGGGGCGGGTGAGCAGTACTTC
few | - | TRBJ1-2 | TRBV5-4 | CASSSNYGYTF | TGTGCCAGCAGCTCAAACTATGGCTACACCTTC
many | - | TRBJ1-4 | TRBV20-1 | CSAQQGGGEKLFF | TGCAGTGCCCAACAGGGAGGCGGTGAAAAACTGTTTTTT
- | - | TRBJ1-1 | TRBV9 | CASSDSLNTEAFF | TGTGCCAGCAGCGACAGTTTGAACACTGAAGCTTTCTTT
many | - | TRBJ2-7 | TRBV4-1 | CASSQVFASLYEQYF | TGCGCCAGCAGCCAAGTATTCGCGTCCCTCTACGAGCAGTACTTC
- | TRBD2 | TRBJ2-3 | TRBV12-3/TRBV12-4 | CASRSGVNTQYF | TGTGCCAGCAGGAGCGGGGTCAATACGCAGTATTTT
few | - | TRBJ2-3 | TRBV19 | CASTVGQLTDTQYF | TGTGCCAGCACTGTAGGACAGCTCACAGATACGCAGTATTTT
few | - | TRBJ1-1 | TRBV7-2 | CASSSLAGPTLNTEAFF | TGTGCCAGCAGCTCCCTGGCAGGGCCAACTTTGAACACTGAAGCTTTCTTT
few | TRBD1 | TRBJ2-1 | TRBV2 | CASSGQGVSYNEQFF | TGTGCCAGCAGCGGACAGGGGGTCTCCTACAATGAGCAGTTCTTC
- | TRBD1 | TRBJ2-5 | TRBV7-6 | CASSQTGQGPQETQYF | TGTGCCAGCAGCCAAACGGGACAGGGACCCCAAGAGACCCAGTACTTC
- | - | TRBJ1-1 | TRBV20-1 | CSASPPFGGTEAFF | TGCAGTGCTAGTCCCCCTTTCGGTGGCACTGAAGCTTTCTTT
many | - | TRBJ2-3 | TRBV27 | CASSLNGGGRGDTQYF | TGTGCCAGCAGTTTAAATGGCGGGGGCCGTGGAGATACGCAGTATTTT
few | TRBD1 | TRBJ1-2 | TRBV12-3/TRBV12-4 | CASRRGQSYGYTF | TGTGCCAGCAGAAGGGGACAGAGCTATGGCTACACCTTC
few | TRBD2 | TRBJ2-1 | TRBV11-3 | CASSLAYGTSDYNEQFF | TGTGCCAGCAGCTTAGCCTATGGGACTAGCGACTACAATGAGCAGTTCTTC
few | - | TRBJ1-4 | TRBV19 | CASSITGPTGEKLFF | TGTGCCAGTAGTATTACGGGACCGACGGGCGAAAAACTGTTTTTT
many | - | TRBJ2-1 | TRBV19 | CASQGGNYNEQFF | TGTGCCTCTCAGGGCGGGAACTACAATGAGCAGTTCTTC
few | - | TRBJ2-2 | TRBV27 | CASRPWGSTGELFF | TGTGCCAGCAGGCCTTGGGGGAGCACCGGGGAGCTGTTTTTT
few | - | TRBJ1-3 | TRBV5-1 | CASSTGRLTDTIYF | TGCGCCAGCAGCACCGGACGGCTTACGGACACCATATATTTT
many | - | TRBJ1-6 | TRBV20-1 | CSAGGAVRNSPLHF | TGCAGTGCAGGAGGCGCAGTCCGTAATTCACCCCTCCACTTT
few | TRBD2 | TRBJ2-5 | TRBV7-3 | CASSFSGGARETQYF | TGTGCCAGCAGCTTCAGCGGGGGGGCTAGAGAGACCCAGTACTTC
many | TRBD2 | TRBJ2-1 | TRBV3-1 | CASSQDLRWEGNTYNEQFF | TGTGCCAGCAGCCAAGATTTAAGGTGGGAGGGTAATACCTACAATGAGCAGTTCTTC
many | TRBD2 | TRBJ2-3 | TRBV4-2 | CASSRNLAGGPPDTQYF | TGTGCCAGCAGCCGGAATCTAGCGGGAGGGCCCCCAGATACGCAGTATTTT
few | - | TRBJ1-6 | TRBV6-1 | CASSEDSTGGNSPLHF | TGTGCCAGCAGTGAAGACAGCACCGGGGGTAATTCACCCCTCCACTTT
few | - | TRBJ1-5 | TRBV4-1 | CASSSGGGSNQPQHF | TGCGCCAGCAGCTCTGGCGGGGGTAGCAATCAGCCCCAGCATTTT
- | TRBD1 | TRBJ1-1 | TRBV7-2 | CASSSGTGLMNTEAFF | TGTGCCAGCAGTTCCGGGACAGGGTTAATGAACACTGAAGCTTTCTTT
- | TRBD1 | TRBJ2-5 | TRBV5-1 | CASSLGQGVRETQYF | TGCGCCAGCAGCTTGGGACAGGGTGTGAGGGAGACCCAGTACTTC
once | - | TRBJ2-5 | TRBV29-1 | CSVVTMYQETQYF | TGCAGCGTTGTCACCATGTACCAAGAGACCCAGTACTTC
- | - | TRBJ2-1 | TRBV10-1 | CASSAANNEQFF | TGCGCCAGCAGTGCGGCGAACAATGAGCAGTTCTTC
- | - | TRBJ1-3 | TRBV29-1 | CSVEFDSGNTIYF | TGCAGCGTTGAATTCGATTCTGGAAACACCATATATTTT
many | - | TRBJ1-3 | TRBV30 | CAWSVTLLSSGNTIYF | TGTGCCTGGAGTGTAACCCTTCTCAGCTCTGGAAACACCATATATTTT
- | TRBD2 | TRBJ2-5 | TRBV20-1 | CSASHGLAGLKRETQHF | TGCAGTGCTTCCCATGGACTAGCGGGCCTAAAGAGGGAGACCCAGCACTTC
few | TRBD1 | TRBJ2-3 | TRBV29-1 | CSVEDLSGDRGNPDTQYF | TGCAGCGTTGAAGATCTTTCTGGGGACAGGGGGAATCCAGATACGCAGTATTTT
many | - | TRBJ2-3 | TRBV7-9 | CVVSGTTDTQYF | TGTGTGGTGTCGGGGACCACAGATACGCAGTATTTT
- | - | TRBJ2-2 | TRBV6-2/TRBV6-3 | CASSFEPAGPGELFF | TGTGCCAGCAGCTTCGAACCGGCGGGGCCCGGGGAGCTGTTTTTT
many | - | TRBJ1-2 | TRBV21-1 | CASSRGQGMTRDYGYTF | TGTGCCAGCAGCCGAGGACAGGGGATGACGAGAGACTATGGCTACACCTTC
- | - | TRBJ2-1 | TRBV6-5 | CASSYSRGNNEQFF | TGTGCCAGCAGTTACTCGAGGGGAAACAATGAGCAGTTCTTC
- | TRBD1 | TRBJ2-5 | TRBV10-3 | CAISGTGGRETQYF | TGTGCCATCAGTGGAACAGGGGGCCGGGAGACCCAGTACTTC
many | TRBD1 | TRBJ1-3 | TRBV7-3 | CASSPGTGSGGGNTIYF | TGTGCCAGCAGCCCGGGGACAGGGTCTGGCGGGGGAAACACCATATATTTT
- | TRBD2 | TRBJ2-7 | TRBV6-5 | CASSLIAGIPYEQYF | TGTGCCAGCAGTTTGATAGCGGGGATACCCTACGAGCAGTACTTC
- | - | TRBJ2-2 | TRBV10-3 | CAISEGLNTGELFF | TGTGCCATCAGTGAAGGACTAAACACCGGGGAGCTGTTTTTT
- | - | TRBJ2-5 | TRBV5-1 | CASRGEETQYF | TGCGCCAGCAGAGGGGAAGAGACCCAGTACTTC
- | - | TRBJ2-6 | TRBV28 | CASSSGGTGANVLTF | TGTGCCAGCAGTTCCGGGGGCACTGGGGCCAACGTCCTGACTTTC
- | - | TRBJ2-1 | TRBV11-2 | CASSLRGGGPYNEQFF | TGTGCCAGCAGCTTACGAGGGGGGGGACCCTACAATGAGCAGTTCTTC
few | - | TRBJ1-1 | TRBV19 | CASTLGWIGDTEAFF | TGTGCCAGTACACTGGGTTGGATAGGGGACACTGAAGCTTTCTTT
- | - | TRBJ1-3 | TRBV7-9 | CASSPPGGVSGNTIYF | TGTGCCAGCAGCCCACCCGGGGGAGTCTCTGGAAACACCATATATTTT
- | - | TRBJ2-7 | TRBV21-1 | CASSKWAGLSHEQYF | TGTGCCAGCAGCAAATGGGCAGGGTTAAGCCACGAGCAGTACTTC